This T cell receptor beta chain came from a study of cytomegalovirus exposure and HLA in healthy donors (dated by TCRdb to the late 2010s). Background for the entire study: The 700 or so repertoires of the first cohort and the 95 to 150 validation repertoires were produced on the same platform, according to a later analysis. High-throughput TCR immunosequencing, statistical association of individual TCRs with disease status, and machine learning were combined to predict cytomegalovirus infection status. The study was designed to test whether signatures of past pathogen exposure could be identified by cataloging public T cell receptors. Along with the approximately 670-subject first cohort, a separate validation cohort of 120 different subjects was used.

V lost 4 bases and J lost 2 bases, and the count of bases not matched to a germline gene is 6. The germline V gene sets CDR1 to MNHNS and CDR2 to SASEGT. Counted from cysteine to phenylalanine, this CDR3 has 16 amino acids. Just CDR3 DNA is preserved here, 48 bases in frame from base 1. Points the paper makes about the study in general: The classifier was reported to diagnose cytomegalovirus status with high specificity and sensitivity in both the original and validation cohorts. In the study, approximately 150 TCR beta chains were listed as associated with cytomegalovirus. A few of the identified cytomegalovirus-associated TCR beta chains were confirmed in vitro to be specific for cytomegalovirus antigens. A later analysis had no HLA typing for the validation cohort, so co-occurrence there was scored across all 130 or so repertoires. A later analysis found that TCRs clustered in the first cohort also tended to co-occur in the 130 or so validation repertoires, with 90% to 95% of cluster scores above 0. It was suggested by the authors that the approach could potentially be generalized to other disease states and immunological phenotypes. Across donors, most TCR sequences were observed very rarely, whereas some public TCRs were present in many individuals.

This clone was seen a handful of times. It has no known antigen specificity. Base qualities are not recorded, but no much larger clone differs from it by a single base. Donors formed part of the validation cohort, which comprised some 120 subjects and was distinct from the first cohort of under 750 subjects. Preparation of the library involved the immunoSEQ multiplex PCR assay. Processing in the source paper ran as follows. A statistical classification framework was built to diagnose cytomegalovirus status from the catalog of TCR beta chain sequences. Not all clones reach the TCRdb copy of this immuneACCESS table, which keeps in-frame sequences only. Checked studies attribute under half of the gap to unresolved V genes and leave the rest unexplained. Clonal size and the V and J genes are those of that table, whereas D and trimming came from the DNA. Here the sample has roughly 120,000 clones; around 92% occur a single time. Around 3.1% of the sample comes from the top ten.

The sequenced material came from PBMCs. The source is a man under 40 in good health and CMV-seronegative. The chain joins TRBV6-1 to TRBJ2-1; TRBD2 agrees with 9 junctional bases. The DNA reads TGTGCCAGCAGTGTCGGTAGCGGGGGCGCCTACAATGAGCAGTTCTTC. It translates as CASSVGSGGAYNEQFF.